This TCR beta chain comes out of a study of blood T cell repertoires in COVID-19. At the level of the study: PBMCs, B-cell-depleted T cells, or T cells provided the cDNA or gDNA that made up the material.

As originally analysed: Researchers report that nucleated cell counts were estimated from reference gene primer amplification. Generated by immunoSEQ multiplex PCR, the TCRdb table keeps only in-frame clones and is missing some. For V, J and clone size, that table is used; D and trimming come from the DNA. The table lists around 360,000 clones, 87% of them singletons. Those enrolled in Seattle joined during active infection and were followed longitudinally afterward. Sequenced: peripheral blood. This TCR was recovered from a woman aged 30 to 39 with COVID-19, enrolled during active disease.

For the CDR3, the DNA is TGTGCCAGCAGAGGGCAGGGGGCAGGAAACACTGAAGCTTTCTTT. Its protein product is CASRGQGAGNTEAFF. V gene TRBV6-5 combines with J gene TRBJ1-1; 8 bases map to TRBD1. V was clipped by 6 bases and J by 2 bases; unmatched bases: 8. Germline V lookup: CDR1 MNHEY, CDR2 SVGAGI. This CDR3 has 15 residues.